This TCR beta chain came from a study of shared clonotypes between healthy human individuals. Study results and limitations: Around 5% of naive CD4 clonotypes were common to a few donors. What naive subsets generally showed was a larger estimated richness than memory subsets showed.

Clones were read by immunoSEQ multiplex PCR, and TCRdb kept only the in-frame ones, dropping some. The sample carries around 2,100,000 clones, less than 95% recorded once. Naive CD8 isolation took CD45RO-negative cells positively selected for CCR7 and excluded terminally differentiated effector memory CD45RA+ cells. Worth noting for this clone: Its specificity is not known. This sample also contains other DNA sequences that code for the same CDR3.

Germline values: CDR1 MGHRA, CDR2 YSYEKL. The CDR3 consists of 14 residues. V shed 1 base and J shed 2 bases, with 9 bases lying between them. The rearrangement uses TRBV4-1 and TRBJ2-7, with D possibly matching TRBD2 (6 bases). The origin of this receptor is a man aged 18 to 30 in good health. The source material was naive CD8+ T cells sorted from blood. In DNA form, the CDR3 reads TGCGCCAGCAGCCAAGTGGAGGGACCCTACGAGCAGTACTTC. Protein: CASSQVEGPYEQYF.